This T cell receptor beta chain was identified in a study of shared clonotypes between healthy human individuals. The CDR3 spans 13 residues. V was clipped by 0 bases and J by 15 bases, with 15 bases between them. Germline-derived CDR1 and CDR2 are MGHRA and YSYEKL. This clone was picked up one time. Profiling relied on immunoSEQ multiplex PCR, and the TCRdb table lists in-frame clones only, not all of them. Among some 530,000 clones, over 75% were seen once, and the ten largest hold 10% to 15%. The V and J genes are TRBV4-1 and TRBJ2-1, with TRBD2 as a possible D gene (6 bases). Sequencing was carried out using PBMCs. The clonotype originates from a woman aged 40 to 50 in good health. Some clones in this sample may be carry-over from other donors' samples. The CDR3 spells CASSQESRERPFF. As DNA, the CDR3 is TGCGCCAGCAGCCAAGAGTCCCGGGAGAGGCCGTTCTTC.